This TCR beta chain was recovered during a study of shared clonotypes between healthy human individuals. Overall study results and limits: Owing to a small donor count, the genetic and exposure-history diversity represented was limited. The generation probabilities recorded for non-shared clonotypes fell below those of clonotypes shared by all four donors.

The naive CD8 subset, CD45RO-negative cells positively selected for CCR7, excluded terminally differentiated effector memory CD45RA+ cells. Worth noting for this clone: Its target is unknown.

The ends were cut back, 0 bases at V and 2 bases at J, with 8 bases in the middle. Germline CDR1 and CDR2: SGHDN and FVKESK. This CDR3 spans 14 amino acids. Profiling relied on immunoSEQ multiplex PCR, and the TCRdb table lists in-frame clones only, not all of them. Among about 2.2 million clones listed, more than 85% were seen once. The sequencing sample was made of naive CD8+ T cells from PBMCs. This sequence originates from a man in his late teens or twenties in good health. Some clones in this sample may be carry-over from other donors' samples. The chain uses TRBV14 and TRBJ2-7; no firm D call. CDR3 sequence (DNA): TGTGCCAGCAGCCAAGAAACCCCTACCTACGAGCAGTACTTC. Translating it yields CASSQETPTYEQYF.